This TCR beta chain was obtained from a study of blood T cell repertoires in COVID-19. Study in general: T cells, B-cell-depleted T cells, or PBMCs supplied cDNA or gDNA.

The assay was immunoSEQ multiplex PCR, and TCRdb's table has in-frame clones only and misses some. The table lists fewer than 130,000 clones, less than 85% of them singletons. Looked up from germline, CDR1 is MNHEY and CDR2 is SVGAGI. This CDR3 has 13 residues. V lost 6 bases to trimming and J lost 6 bases, with 11 bases between them. This TCR was recovered from an elderly woman with acute or convalescent COVID-19. The V call is TRBV6-5, the J call TRBJ1-4; TRBD1 is a possible D gene (5 bases). Source material: peripheral blood. The CDR3 DNA sequence: TGTGCCAGCAGAGTGGAGGGGTATGAAAAACTGTTTTTT. Translated, it gives CASRVEGYEKLFF.